This T cell receptor beta chain derives from a study of control samples from healthy donors and cancer patients. TCRdb keeps only in-frame clones here, not all; method: immunoSEQ multiplex PCR. This sample has some 150,000 clones, with roughly 92% found just once. V dropped 2 bases and J dropped 9 bases, with 17 bases sitting between them. From germline, CDR1 is MDHEN and CDR2 SYDVKM. This CDR3 is built from 15 residues. The chain links TRBV28 to TRBJ2-1; D is ambiguous. Sequenced sample: blood. The TCR originated in a man aged 45-65 years in good health. CDR3 sequence (DNA): TGTGCCAGCAGTTTAAGATCGAATTCAAAGCTTGAGCAGTTCTTC. Translating gives CASSLRSNSKLEQFF. Combining the CDR3 with reference TRBV28 and TRBJ2-1 gives the whole variable domain DVKVTQSSRYLVKRTGEKVFLECVQDMDHENMFWYRQDPGLGLRLIYFSYDVKMKEKGDIPEGYSVSREKKERFSLILESASTNQTSMYLCASSLRSNSKLEQFFGPGTRLTVL.